This TCR beta chain was captured by sequencing in a study of PD-L1 blockade in urothelial cancer. Background on the study: Patients commenced atezolizumab around 2014, and it was given at 1,200 mg intravenously every 3 weeks.

Into every PCR, synthetic TCR analog templates were spiked. Data came from immunoSEQ multiplex PCR; TCRdb stores just in-frame clones and leaves some out. Of roughly 100,000 clones detected, approximately 87% appear once; the ten largest clones hold 8.4%. The sample's time point: peripheral blood 6 weeks after treatment start. Germline V gene data show CDR1 as PRHDT and CDR2 as FYEKMQ (reference sequence). The CDR3 totals 14 residues. Trimming cost V 4 bases and J 6 bases, with 16 bases left between them. This TCR was recovered from a man between 65 and 79 years old with urothelial cancer. The sequencing here drew on PBMCs, taken around atezolizumab (anti-PD-L1) treatment. The genes are TRBV13 and TRBJ2-7, with D tentatively TRBD1 (6 bases). CDR3 sequence (DNA): TGTGCCAGCAGCTCAGCCGGGACACCCGGCGAGCAGTACTTC. Encoded protein: CASSSAGTPGEQYF.